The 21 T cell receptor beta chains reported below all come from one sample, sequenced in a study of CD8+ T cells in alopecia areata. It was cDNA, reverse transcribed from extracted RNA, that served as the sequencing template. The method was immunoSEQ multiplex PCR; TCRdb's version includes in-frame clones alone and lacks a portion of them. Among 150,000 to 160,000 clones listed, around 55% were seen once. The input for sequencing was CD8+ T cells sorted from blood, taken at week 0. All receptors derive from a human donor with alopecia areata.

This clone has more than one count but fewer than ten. CDR3 in DNA: TGTGCCAGCAGCCCAAGTGGTGGTCAGCCCCAGCATTTT. Translating it yields CASSPSGGQPQHF. This rearrangement joins TRBV7-2 to TRBJ1-5; D ambiguous. The V end was cut by 5 bases, the J end by 6 bases, with 11 bases between. This CDR3 is 13 amino acids long. Germline CDR1 is SGHTA and CDR2 is FQGNSA. The full variable domain, in which reference TRBV7-2 and TRBJ1-5 provide the parts outside the CDR3, is GAGVSQSPSNKVTEKGKDVELRCDPISGHTALYWYRQSLGQGLEFLIYFQGNSAPDKSGLPSDRFSAERTGGSVSTLTIQRTQQEDSAVYLCASSPSGGQPQHFGDGTRLSIL.

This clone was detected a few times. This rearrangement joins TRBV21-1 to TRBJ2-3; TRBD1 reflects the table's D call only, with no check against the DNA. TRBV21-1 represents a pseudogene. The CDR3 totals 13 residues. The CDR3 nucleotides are TGTGCCAGCAGGCTCAGGGGCACAGATACGCAGTATTTT. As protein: CASRLRGTDTQYF.

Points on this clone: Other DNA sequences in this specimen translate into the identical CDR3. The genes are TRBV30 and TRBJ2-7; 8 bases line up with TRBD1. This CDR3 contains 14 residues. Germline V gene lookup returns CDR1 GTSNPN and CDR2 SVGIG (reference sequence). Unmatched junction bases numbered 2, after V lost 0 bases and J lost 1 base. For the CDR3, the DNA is TGTGCCTGGAGTGTAGGACAGGGATCCTACGAGCAGTACTTC. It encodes CAWSVGQGSYEQYF.

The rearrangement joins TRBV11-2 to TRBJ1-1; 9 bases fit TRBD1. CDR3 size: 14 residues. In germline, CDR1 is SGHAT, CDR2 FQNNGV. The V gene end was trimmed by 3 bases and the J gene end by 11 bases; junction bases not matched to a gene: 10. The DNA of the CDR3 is TGTGCCAGCAGCTTTGGAACCGGGACAGGGAATGCTTTCTTT. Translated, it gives CASSFGTGTGNAFF. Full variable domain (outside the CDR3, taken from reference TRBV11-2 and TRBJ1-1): EAGVAQSPRYKIIEKRQSVAFWCNPISGHATLYWYQQILGQGPKLLIQFQNNGVVDDSQLPKDRFSAERLKGVDSTLKIQPAKLEDSAVYLCASSFGTGTGNAFFGQGTRLTVV.

The CDR3 region is CAWSPGQGNEKLFF. The CDR3 DNA is TGTGCCTGGAGTCCCGGACAGGGGAATGAAAAACTGTTTTTT. The chain carries TRBV30 and TRBJ1-4, with TRBD1 matching 9 bases. Per germline, CDR1 GTSNPN and CDR2 SVGIG (reference sequence). This CDR3 is built from 14 residues. Losses at the gene ends were 2 bases for V and 5 bases for J; bases not matched to a gene: 3.

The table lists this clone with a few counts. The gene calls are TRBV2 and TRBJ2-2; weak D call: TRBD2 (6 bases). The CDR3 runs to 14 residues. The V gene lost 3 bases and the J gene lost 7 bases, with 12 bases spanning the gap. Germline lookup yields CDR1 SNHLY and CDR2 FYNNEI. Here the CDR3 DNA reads TGTGCCAGCAGTGAGCGGGATGGTAGCGGGGAGCTGTTTTTT. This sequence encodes CASSERDGSGELFF.

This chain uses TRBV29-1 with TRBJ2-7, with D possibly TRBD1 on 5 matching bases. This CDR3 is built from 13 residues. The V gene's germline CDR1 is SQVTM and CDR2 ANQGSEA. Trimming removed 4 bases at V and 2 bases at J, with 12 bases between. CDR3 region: CSVVWGKAYEQYF. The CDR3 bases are TGCAGCGTTGTTTGGGGCAAAGCCTACGAGCAGTACTTC.

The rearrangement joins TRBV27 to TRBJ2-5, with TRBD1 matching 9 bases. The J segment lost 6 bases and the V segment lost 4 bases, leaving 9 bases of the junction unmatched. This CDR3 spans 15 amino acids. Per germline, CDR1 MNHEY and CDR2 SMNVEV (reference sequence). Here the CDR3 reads CASSSQQGALQTQYF. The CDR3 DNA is TGTGCCAGCAGTTCGCAACAGGGGGCCCTTCAGACCCAGTACTTC.

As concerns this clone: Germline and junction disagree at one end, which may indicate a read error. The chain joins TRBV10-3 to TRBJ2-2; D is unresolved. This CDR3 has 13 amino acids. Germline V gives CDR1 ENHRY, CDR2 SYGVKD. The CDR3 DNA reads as TGTGCCATCATTGAGTCGAACACCGGGGAGCTGTTTTTT. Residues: CAIIESNTGELFF.

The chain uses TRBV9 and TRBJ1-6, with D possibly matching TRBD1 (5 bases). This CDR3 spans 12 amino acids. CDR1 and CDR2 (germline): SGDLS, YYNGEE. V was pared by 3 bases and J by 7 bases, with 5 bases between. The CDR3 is CASSEGNSPLHF. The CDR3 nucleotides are TGTGCCAGCAGCGAGGGGAATTCACCCCTCCACTTT. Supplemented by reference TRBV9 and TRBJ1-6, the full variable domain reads DSGVTQTPKHLITATGQRVTLRCSPRSGDLSVYWYQQSLDQGLQFLIQYYNGEERAKGNILERFSAQQFPDLHSELNLSSLELGDSALYFCASSEGNSPLHFGNGTRLTVT.

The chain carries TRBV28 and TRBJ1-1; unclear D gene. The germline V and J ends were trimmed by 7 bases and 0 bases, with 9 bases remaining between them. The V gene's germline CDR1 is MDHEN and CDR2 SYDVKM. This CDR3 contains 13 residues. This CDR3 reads CASIGNMNTEAFF. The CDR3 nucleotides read TGTGCCAGCATTGGGAACATGAACACTGAAGCTTTCTTT.

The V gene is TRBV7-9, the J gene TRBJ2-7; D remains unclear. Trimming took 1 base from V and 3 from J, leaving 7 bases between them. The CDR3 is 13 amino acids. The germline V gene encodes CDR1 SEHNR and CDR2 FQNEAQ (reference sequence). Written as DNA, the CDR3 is TGTGCCAGCAGCTTAGTGACGGGCTACGAGCAGTACTTC. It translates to CASSLVTGYEQYF.

This CDR3 reads CASTTIGTGGTEQYF. In DNA form, the CDR3 reads TGTGCCAGCACCACGATCGGGACAGGGGGTACCGAGCAGTACTTC. The chain employs TRBV6-5 and TRBJ2-7; 11 positions match TRBD1. Germline V gene lookup returns CDR1 MNHEY and CDR2 SVGAGI. This CDR3 comprises 15 residues. The V gene end was trimmed by 7 bases and the J gene end by 6 bases; junction bases not matched to a gene: 11.

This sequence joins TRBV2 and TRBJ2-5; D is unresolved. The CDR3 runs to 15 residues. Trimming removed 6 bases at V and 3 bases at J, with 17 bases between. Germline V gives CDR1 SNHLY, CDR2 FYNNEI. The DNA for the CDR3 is TGTGCCAGCAGGGTAACCCCAAGGGATAAAGAGACCCAGTACTTC. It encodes CASRVTPRDKETQYF.

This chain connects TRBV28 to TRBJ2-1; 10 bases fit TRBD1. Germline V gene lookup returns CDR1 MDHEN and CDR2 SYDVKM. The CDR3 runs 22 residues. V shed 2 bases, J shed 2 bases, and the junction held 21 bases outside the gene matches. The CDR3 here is CASSLPLGDRGYPSPTYNEQFF. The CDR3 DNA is TGTGCCAGCAGTTTACCGCTAGGGGACAGGGGCTATCCGTCGCCGACCTACAATGAGCAGTTCTTC.

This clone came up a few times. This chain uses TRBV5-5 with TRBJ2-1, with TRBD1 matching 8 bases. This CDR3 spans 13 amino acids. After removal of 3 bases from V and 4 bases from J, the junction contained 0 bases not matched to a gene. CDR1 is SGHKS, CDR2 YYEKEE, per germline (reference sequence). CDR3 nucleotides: TGTGCCAGCAGCTGGACAGGGTACAATGAGCAGTTCTTC. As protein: CASSWTGYNEQFF.

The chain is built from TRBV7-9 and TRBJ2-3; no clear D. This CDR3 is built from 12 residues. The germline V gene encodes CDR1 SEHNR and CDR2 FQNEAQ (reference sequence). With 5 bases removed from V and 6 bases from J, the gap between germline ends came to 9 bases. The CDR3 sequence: CASSRDPDTQYF. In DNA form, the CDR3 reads TGTGCCAGCAGCCGCGACCCCGATACGCAGTATTTT.

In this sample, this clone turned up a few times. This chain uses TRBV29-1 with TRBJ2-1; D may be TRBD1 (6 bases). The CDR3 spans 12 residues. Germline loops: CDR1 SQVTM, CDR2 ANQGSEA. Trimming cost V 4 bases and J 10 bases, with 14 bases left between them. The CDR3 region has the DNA TGCAGCGTTGGGGCGCAAGGGGGAGAGCAGTTCTTC. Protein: CSVGAQGGEQFF.

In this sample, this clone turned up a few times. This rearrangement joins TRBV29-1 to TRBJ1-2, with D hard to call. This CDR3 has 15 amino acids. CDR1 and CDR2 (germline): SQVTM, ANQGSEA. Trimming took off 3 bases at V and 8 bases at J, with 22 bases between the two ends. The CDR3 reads CSVDRGDGISQGYTF. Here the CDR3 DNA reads TGCAGCGTTGATCGGGGAGACGGAATCTCCCAAGGCTACACCTTC.

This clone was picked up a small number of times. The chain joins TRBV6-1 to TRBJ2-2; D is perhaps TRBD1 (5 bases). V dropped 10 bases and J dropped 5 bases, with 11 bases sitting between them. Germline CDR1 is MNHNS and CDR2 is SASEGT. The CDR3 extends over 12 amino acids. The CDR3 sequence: CANLRDTGELFF. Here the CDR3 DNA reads TGTGCCAATCTCAGGGATACCGGGGAGCTGTTTTTT.

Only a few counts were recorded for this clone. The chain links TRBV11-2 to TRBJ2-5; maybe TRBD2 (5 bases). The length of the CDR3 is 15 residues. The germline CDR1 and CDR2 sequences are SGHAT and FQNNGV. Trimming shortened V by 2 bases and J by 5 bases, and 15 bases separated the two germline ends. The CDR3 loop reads CASSLIGDLGETQYF. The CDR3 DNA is TGTGCCAGCAGCTTAATCGGGGATTTAGGGGAGACCCAGTACTTC.